The 31 T cell receptor beta chains in this list originate from one sample, sequenced in a study of neoadjuvant anti-PD-1 for oral cavity cancer. Profiling relied on immunoSEQ multiplex PCR, and the TCRdb table lists in-frame clones only, not all of them. The sample records over 13,000 clones, around 72% being singletons. The sample's time point: after neoadjuvant nivolumab, at surgical resection. The sample in question was PBMCs, obtained after nivolumab (anti-PD-1) treatment. The receptor source for this set is a person aged 40 to 85 with oral cavity squamous cell carcinoma.

This sequence joins TRBV2 and TRBJ2-2; TRBD2 agrees at 7 bases. The CDR3 consists of 16 residues. Germline CDR1 and CDR2: SNHLY and FYNNEI. J gave up 2 bases and V 1 base, and 4 bases lay outside the gene matches. The CDR3 DNA reads as TGTGCCAGCAGTGAAGTAGGGACTATTAACACCGGGGAGCTGTTTTTT. Amino acid sequence: CASSEVGTINTGELFF.

This sequence joins TRBV14 and TRBJ1-2; the match to TRBD1 covers 8 bases. In germline, CDR1 is SGHDN, CDR2 FVKESK. This CDR3 is built from 13 residues. V shed 8 bases, J shed 3 bases, and the junction held 5 bases outside the gene matches. The CDR3 here is CASRAGGDYGYTF. The CDR3 coding sequence is TGTGCCAGCCGGGCAGGGGGCGACTATGGCTACACCTTC.

The V and J genes are TRBV7-6 and TRBJ2-1; 7 positions match TRBD2. The CDR3 length is 13 residues. Per the germline V gene, CDR1 is SGHVS and CDR2 is FNYEAQ. V shed 6 bases and J 5 bases; nucleotides not matched to a gene: 4. Here the CDR3 reads CASRFTSDNEQFF. CDR3 sequence (DNA): TGTGCCAGCAGATTCACTAGCGACAATGAGCAGTTCTTC.

The rearrangement joins TRBV9 to TRBJ2-1; 9 bases line up with TRBD2. Germline-derived CDR1 and CDR2 are SGDLS and YYNGEE. The CDR3 loop spans 19 amino acids. The trim removed 0 bases at V and 6 bases at J, leaving 16 bases unmatched. The CDR3 DNA reads as TGTGCCAGCAGCGTAGATCTTTTTGCGGGAGGGGGTATTCGCAATGAGCAGTTCTTC. Its translation is CASSVDLFAGGGIRNEQFF.

This sequence joins TRBV7-3 and TRBJ2-3, with a tentative D call TRBD2 (6 bases). The germline V and J ends were trimmed by 5 bases and 2 bases, with 14 bases remaining between them. The CDR3 runs to 15 residues. Germline V lookup: CDR1 SGHTA, CDR2 FQGTGA. The CDR3, as DNA: TGTGCCAGCAGCCCCGGGGGAGGCCCCACAGATACGCAGTATTTT. Protein sequence: CASSPGGGPTDTQYF.

This clone was observed a few times. The CDR3 spells CASSDRQGQDTQYF. The CDR3 coding sequence is TGTGCCAGCAGCGATAGACAGGGGCAAGATACGCAGTATTTT. The chain links TRBV5-4 to TRBJ2-3; 8 positions agree with TRBD1. This CDR3 spans 14 amino acids. The trim removed 4 bases at V and 5 bases at J, leaving 6 bases unmatched. Germline CDR1 and CDR2: SGHNT and YYREEE (reference sequence).

The chain has TRBV6-5 and TRBJ2-7; D possibly corresponds to TRBD1 (6 bases). Trimming left V 5 bases short and J 7 bases short, with 12 bases between. Germline V CDR1 and CDR2: MNHEY, SVGAGI. CDR3 length equals 12 residues. Written as DNA, the CDR3 is TGTGCCAGCAGTCTACAGGGTGGGGAGCAGTACTTC. This translates into CASSLQGGEQYF.

This sequence joins TRBV27 and TRBJ2-3, with D possibly being TRBD2 (5 bases). The V gene lost 2 bases and the J gene lost 4 bases, with 19 bases spanning the gap. The CDR3 loop spans 17 amino acids. From germline, CDR1 is MNHEY and CDR2 SMNVEV (reference sequence). CDR3 region: CASSLAPWRAKADTQYF. The CDR3 DNA follows: TGTGCCAGCAGTTTAGCACCTTGGCGGGCGAAAGCAGATACGCAGTATTTT.

This chain joins TRBV6-5 and TRBJ2-3; D ambiguous. Looked up from germline, CDR1 is MNHEY and CDR2 is SVGAGI. This CDR3 spans 12 amino acids. Trimming took off 2 bases at V and 3 bases at J, with 3 bases between the two ends. The CDR3: CASSYGTDTQYF. CDR3 coding DNA: TGTGCCAGCAGTTACGGGACAGATACGCAGTATTTT.

Here the CDR3 reads CASSESVAPSSYEQYF. CDR3 DNA sequence: TGTGCCAGCAGTGAATCGGTAGCCCCCAGCTCCTACGAGCAGTACTTC. The chain is built from TRBV25-1 and TRBJ2-7; no clear D. CDR1 is MGHDK, CDR2 SYGVNS, per germline. This CDR3 is built from 16 residues. The germline V and J ends were trimmed by 1 base and 0 bases, with 13 bases remaining between them.

The V and J genes are TRBV11-3 and TRBJ2-2; maybe TRBD2 (5 bases). In germline, CDR1 is SGHNT, CDR2 YENEEA. This CDR3 region has 14 residues. The V and J ends lost 0 bases and 4 bases respectively, with 6 bases between them. This CDR3 is CASSLDGITGELFF. The CDR3 DNA is TGTGCCAGCAGCTTAGACGGGATCACCGGGGAGCTGTTTTTT.

This chain joins TRBV6-5 and TRBJ2-3, with D uncertain. CDR1 is MNHEY and CDR2 is SVGAGI in the germline V gene. Trimming pared 6 bases from V and 5 bases from J, leaving 12 bases between. The CDR3 totals 13 residues. The CDR3: CASRTLVEDTQYF. The CDR3 DNA is TGTGCCAGCAGGACCTTGGTAGAAGATACGCAGTATTTT.

There are a few counts of this clone. V and J are TRBV10-3 and TRBJ2-7, with D possibly being TRBD2 (6 bases). Looked up from germline, CDR1 is ENHRY and CDR2 is SYGVKD. The CDR3 length is 15 residues. The germline V and J ends were trimmed by 2 bases and 0 bases, with 11 bases remaining between them. The CDR3 bases are TGTGCCATCAGTGAGGAACTAGCAGCCTCCTACGAGCAGTACTTC. Translation gives CAISEELAASYEQYF.

This chain joins TRBV2 and TRBJ1-3; 7 bases align to TRBD1. The CDR3 runs to 14 residues. Germline lookup yields CDR1 SNHLY and CDR2 FYNNEI. V trimming: 8 bases; J trimming: 0 bases; junction bases outside the gene matches: 4. In DNA form, the CDR3 reads TGTGCCAGCGCAGGACAGGCCTCTGGAAACACCATATATTTT. Protein: CASAGQASGNTIYF.

The chain uses TRBV4-1 and TRBJ2-4, with 8 nucleotides matching TRBD1. Per the germline V gene, CDR1 is MGHRA and CDR2 is YSYEKL. V was clipped by 0 bases and J by 0 bases; unmatched bases: 13. The length of the CDR3 is 20 residues. The CDR3 DNA reads TGCGCCAGCAGCCAAGAACTAGGGGGACAGGCGTCCATAGCCAAAAACATTCAGTACTTC. This codes for CASSQELGGQASIAKNIQYF.

V gene TRBV5-1 combines with J gene TRBJ2-3; 8 bases align to TRBD2. The CDR3 is made up of 17 amino acids. Germline V gene lookup returns CDR1 SGHRS and CDR2 YFSETQ. V shed 0 bases, J shed 2 bases, and the junction held 8 bases outside the gene matches. The CDR3, as DNA: TGCGCCAGCAGCTTGGGAATAGCGGGGCGATTCACAGATACGCAGTATTTT. Translation: CASSLGIAGRFTDTQYF. The variable domain in full, with the rest retrieved from reference TRBV5-1 and TRBJ2-3, is KAGVTQTPRYLIKTRGQQVTLSCSPISGHRSVSWYQQTPGQGLQFLFEYFSETQRNKGNFPGRFSGRQFSNSRSEMNVSTLELGDSALYLCASSLGIAGRFTDTQYFGPGTRLTVL.

This clone came up a few times. The chain is built from TRBV6-1 and TRBJ1-1, with no clear D. Germline V gene data show CDR1 as MNHNS and CDR2 as SASEGT. Trimming took 4 bases from V and 0 from J, leaving 12 bases between them. The CDR3 runs to 15 residues. CDR3 amino acids: CASSAPKEVNTEAFF. The CDR3 region has the DNA TGTGCCAGCAGTGCCCCCAAGGAGGTGAACACTGAAGCTTTCTTT.

V is TRBV10-3 and J is TRBJ1-2; D is undetermined. Germline loops: CDR1 ENHRY, CDR2 SYGVKD. V lost 3 bases, J lost 2 bases, and 7 bases lay in between. There are 13 residues in the CDR3. Here the CDR3 DNA reads TGTGCCATCAGTGACCCAGGCAACTATGGCTACACCTTC. Translated: CAISDPGNYGYTF.

This chain uses TRBV28 with TRBJ1-1, with 7 nucleotides matching TRBD1. CDR1 is MDHEN and CDR2 is SYDVKM in the germline V gene. J gave up 2 bases and V 5 bases, and 5 bases lay outside the gene matches. The CDR3 has 14 residues. CDR3 region: CASSPGTANTEAFF. CDR3 DNA: TGTGCCAGCAGTCCCGGGACAGCAAACACTGAAGCTTTCTTT.

The chain employs TRBV2 and TRBJ1-5, with a tentative D call TRBD1 (5 bases). The CDR3 spans 14 residues. V was shortened by 2 bases and J by 5 bases, with 10 bases between the two germline ends. In germline, CDR1 is SNHLY, CDR2 FYNNEI. The CDR3 region has the DNA TGTGCCAGCAGTGAAAGGGGTGAGGATCAGCCCCAGCATTTT. Translation: CASSERGEDQPQHF.

The V gene is TRBV11-3, the J gene TRBJ2-2; 8 bases align to TRBD2. V trimming: 5 bases; J trimming: 2 bases; junction bases outside the gene matches: 4. Germline lookup yields CDR1 SGHNT and CDR2 YENEEA. CDR3 length: 15 residues. DNA for the CDR3: TGTGCCAGCAGCCCGACTAGCGCCAACACCGGGGAGCTGTTTTTT. Amino acid sequence: CASSPTSANTGELFF.

The chain recombines TRBV2 with TRBJ1-5; D gene uncertain. Germline V gives CDR1 SNHLY, CDR2 FYNNEI. V lost 0 bases and J lost 1, with 13 bases in between. The length of the CDR3 is 17 residues. CDR3 DNA sequence: TGTGCCAGCAGTGAAGCGCTTCGGGGAGGGAGCAATCAGCCCCAGCATTTT. It encodes CASSEALRGGSNQPQHF.

The chain carries TRBV5-1 and TRBJ2-2; D is perhaps TRBD1 (6 bases). Trimming removed 2 bases at V and 5 bases at J, with 16 bases between. The CDR3 is 16 amino acids. From germline, CDR1 is SGHRS and CDR2 YFSETQ. CDR3 region: CASSFFGGDRTGELFF. The CDR3 DNA follows: TGCGCCAGCAGCTTCTTCGGTGGTGACAGGACCGGGGAGCTGTTTTTT.

Turning to this clone: The sample carries other DNA sequences with the same CDR3. The rearrangement uses TRBV6-5 and TRBJ2-7; D is perhaps TRBD2 (5 bases). This CDR3 region has 12 residues. CDR1 and CDR2 (germline): MNHEY, SVGAGI. The V end was cut by 5 bases, the J end by 2 bases, with 7 bases between. CDR3 in DNA: TGTGCCAGCAGTAGCGGCGCCTACGAGCAGTACTTC. Its translation: CASSSGAYEQYF.

V gene TRBV5-1 combines with J gene TRBJ2-3; TRBD1 matches 7 bases. Germline V gene data show CDR1 as SGHRS and CDR2 as YFSETQ. The V segment lost 10 bases and the J segment 3 bases; nucleotides outside the gene matches: 8. The CDR3 sequence is 13 residues long. CDR3 residues: CASREGATDTQYF. As DNA, the CDR3 is TGCGCCTCCCGTGAGGGGGCGACAGATACGCAGTATTTT.

This clone was counted between two and nine times. V is TRBV29-1 and J is TRBJ2-2; D is perhaps TRBD2 (6 bases). In germline, CDR1 is SQVTM, CDR2 ANQGSEA. The CDR3 is made up of 12 amino acids. Trimming removed 7 bases from V and 7 bases from J, with 13 bases in between. The CDR3 nucleotides read TGCAGCGGAGGGGAGGTGATCGGGGAGCTGTTTTTT. As protein: CSGGEVIGELFF.

This clone was counted a few times. The chain recombines TRBV5-1 with TRBJ2-7, with 9 bases lining up with TRBD2. Germline-derived CDR1 and CDR2 are SGHRS and YFSETQ. V shed 0 bases, J shed 2 bases, and the junction held 9 bases outside the gene matches. The CDR3 covers 17 residues. The CDR3 sequence is CASSLALAGVTPYEQYF. The CDR3 DNA is TGCGCCAGCAGCTTGGCCTTAGCGGGAGTTACCCCCTACGAGCAGTACTTC.

This chain joins TRBV19 and TRBJ2-6; D is perhaps TRBD2 (6 bases). With 5 bases removed from V and 0 bases from J, the gap between germline ends came to 11 bases. In germline, CDR1 is LNHDA, CDR2 SQIVND (reference sequence). The CDR3 sequence is 16 residues long. CDR3 DNA: TGTGCCAGTAGTCCGGCGGGACGCTCTGGGGCCAACGTCCTGACTTTC. Translated, it gives CASSPAGRSGANVLTF.

The chain combines TRBV7-8 with TRBJ1-1; D is ambiguous. With 2 bases removed from V and 7 bases from J, the gap between germline ends came to 11 bases. The CDR3 has 13 residues. CDR1 SGHVS and CDR2 FQNEAQ come from the germline V gene. CDR3 bases: TGTGCCAGCAGCTTATACAGAATAGGTGAAGCTTTCTTT. It encodes CASSLYRIGEAFF.

This sequence joins TRBV11-2 and TRBJ2-1; 7 nucleotides match TRBD2. This CDR3 is 15 amino acids long. Per the germline V gene, CDR1 is SGHAT and CDR2 is FQNNGV. The junction had 2 bases not matched to a gene; V was cut back by 0 bases and J by 3 bases. This CDR3 reads CASSLDAGDYNEQFF. DNA for the CDR3: TGTGCCAGCAGCTTAGATGCGGGGGACTACAATGAGCAGTTCTTC.

The V gene is TRBV10-1, the J gene TRBJ2-2; D gene ambiguous. V was clipped by 3 bases and J by 4 bases, with 9 bases between them. The CDR3 covers 14 residues. In germline, CDR1 is WNHNN, CDR2 SYGVQD (reference sequence). DNA of the CDR3: TGCGCCAGCAGTGAAAATTATGTCACCGGGGAGCTGTTTTTT. The encoded protein is CASSENYVTGELFF.